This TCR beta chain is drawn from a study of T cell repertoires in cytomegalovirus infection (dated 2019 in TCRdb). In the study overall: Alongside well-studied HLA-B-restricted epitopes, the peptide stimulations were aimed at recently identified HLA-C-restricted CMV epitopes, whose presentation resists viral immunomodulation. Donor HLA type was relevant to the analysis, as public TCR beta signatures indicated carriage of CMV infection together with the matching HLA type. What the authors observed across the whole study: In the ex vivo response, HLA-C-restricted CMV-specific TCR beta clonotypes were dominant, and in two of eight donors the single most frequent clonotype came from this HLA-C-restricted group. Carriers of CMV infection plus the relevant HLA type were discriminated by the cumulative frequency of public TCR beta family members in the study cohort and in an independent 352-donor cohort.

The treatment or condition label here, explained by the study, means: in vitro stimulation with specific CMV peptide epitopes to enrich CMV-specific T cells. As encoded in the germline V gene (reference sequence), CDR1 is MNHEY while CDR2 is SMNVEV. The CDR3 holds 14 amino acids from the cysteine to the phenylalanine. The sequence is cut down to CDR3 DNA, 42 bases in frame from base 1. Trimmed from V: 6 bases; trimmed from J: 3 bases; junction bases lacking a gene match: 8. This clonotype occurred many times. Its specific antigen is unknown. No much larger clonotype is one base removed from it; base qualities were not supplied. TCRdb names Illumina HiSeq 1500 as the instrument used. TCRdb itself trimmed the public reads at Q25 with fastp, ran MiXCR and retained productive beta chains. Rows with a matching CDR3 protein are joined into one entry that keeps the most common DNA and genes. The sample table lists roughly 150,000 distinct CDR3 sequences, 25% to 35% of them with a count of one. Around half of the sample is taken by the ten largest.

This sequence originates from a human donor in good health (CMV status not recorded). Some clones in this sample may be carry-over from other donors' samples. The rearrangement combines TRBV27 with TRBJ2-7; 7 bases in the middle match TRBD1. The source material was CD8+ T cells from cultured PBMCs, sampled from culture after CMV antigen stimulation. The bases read TGTGCCAGCAGCTCCGGGACAGCGTTCTACGAGCAGTACTTC. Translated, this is CASSSGTAFYEQYF.